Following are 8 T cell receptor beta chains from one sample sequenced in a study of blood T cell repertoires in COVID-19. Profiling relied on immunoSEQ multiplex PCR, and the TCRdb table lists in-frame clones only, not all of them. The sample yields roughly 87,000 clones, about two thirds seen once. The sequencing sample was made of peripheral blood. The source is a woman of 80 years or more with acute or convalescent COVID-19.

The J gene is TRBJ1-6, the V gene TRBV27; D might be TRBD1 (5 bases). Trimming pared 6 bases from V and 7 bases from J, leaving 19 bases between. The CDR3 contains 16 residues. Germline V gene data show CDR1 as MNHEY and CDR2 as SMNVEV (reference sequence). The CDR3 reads CASRTFKGPRNSPLHF. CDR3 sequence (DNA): TGTGCCAGCAGAACCTTCAAGGGGCCAAGAAATTCACCCCTCCACTTT.

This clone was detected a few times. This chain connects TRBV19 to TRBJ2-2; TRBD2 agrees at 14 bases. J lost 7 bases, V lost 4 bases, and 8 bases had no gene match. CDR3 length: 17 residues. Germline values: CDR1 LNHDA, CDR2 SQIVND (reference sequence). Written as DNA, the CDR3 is TGTGCCAGTAGTACCTACGGACTAGCGGGGGGTATCGGGGAGCTGTTTTTT. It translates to CASSTYGLAGGIGELFF.

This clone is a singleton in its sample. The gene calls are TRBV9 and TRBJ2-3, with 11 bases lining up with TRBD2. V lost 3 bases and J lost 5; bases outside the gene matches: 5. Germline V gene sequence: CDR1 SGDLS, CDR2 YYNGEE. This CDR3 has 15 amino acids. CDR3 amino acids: CASSALAGGLDTQYF. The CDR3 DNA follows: TGTGCCAGCAGCGCCTTAGCGGGGGGGCTAGATACGCAGTATTTT.

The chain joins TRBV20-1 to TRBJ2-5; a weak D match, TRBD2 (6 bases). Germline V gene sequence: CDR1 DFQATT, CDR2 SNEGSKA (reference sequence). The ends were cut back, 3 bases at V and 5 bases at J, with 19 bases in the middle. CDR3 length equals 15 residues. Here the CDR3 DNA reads TGCAGTGCTAGTCCTCGCGGGGCCACCTGGGAGACCCAGTACTTC. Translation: CSASPRGATWETQYF.

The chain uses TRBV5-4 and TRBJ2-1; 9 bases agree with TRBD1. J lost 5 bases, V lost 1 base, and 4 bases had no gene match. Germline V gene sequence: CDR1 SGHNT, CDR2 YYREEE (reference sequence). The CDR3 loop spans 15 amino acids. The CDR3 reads CASSLWDRANNEQFF. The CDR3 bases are TGTGCCAGCAGCTTGTGGGACAGGGCCAACAATGAGCAGTTCTTC.

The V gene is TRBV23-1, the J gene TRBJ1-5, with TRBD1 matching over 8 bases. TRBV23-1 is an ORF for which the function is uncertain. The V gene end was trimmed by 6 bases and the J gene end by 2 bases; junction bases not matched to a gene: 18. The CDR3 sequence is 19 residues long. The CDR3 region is CASSQKDREESLGNQPQHF. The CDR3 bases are TGCGCCAGCAGCCAGAAGGACAGGGAGGAGTCGCTTGGCAATCAGCCCCAGCATTTT.

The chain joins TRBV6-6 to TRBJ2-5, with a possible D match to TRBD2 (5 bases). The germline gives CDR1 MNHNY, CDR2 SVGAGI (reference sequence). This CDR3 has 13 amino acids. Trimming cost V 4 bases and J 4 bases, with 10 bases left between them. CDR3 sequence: CASSWSGRETQYF. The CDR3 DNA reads TGTGCCAGCAGTTGGTCGGGGAGAGAGACCCAGTACTTC.

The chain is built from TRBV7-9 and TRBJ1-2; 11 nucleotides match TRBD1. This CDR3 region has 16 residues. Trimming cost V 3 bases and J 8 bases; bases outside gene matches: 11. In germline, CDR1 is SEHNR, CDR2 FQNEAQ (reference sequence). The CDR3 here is CASSLPRPGQGDGYTF. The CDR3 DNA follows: TGTGCCAGCAGCTTGCCAAGACCGGGACAGGGGGACGGCTACACCTTC.